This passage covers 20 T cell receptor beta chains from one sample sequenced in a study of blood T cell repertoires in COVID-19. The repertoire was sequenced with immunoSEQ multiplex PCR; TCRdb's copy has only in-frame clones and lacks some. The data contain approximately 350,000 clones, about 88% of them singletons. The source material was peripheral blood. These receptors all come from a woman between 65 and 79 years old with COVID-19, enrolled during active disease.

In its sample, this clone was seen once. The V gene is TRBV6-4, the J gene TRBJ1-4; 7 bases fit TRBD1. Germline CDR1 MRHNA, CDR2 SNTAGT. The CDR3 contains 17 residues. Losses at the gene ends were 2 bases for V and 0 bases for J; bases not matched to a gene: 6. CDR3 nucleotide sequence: TGTGCCAGCAGTGACCCCGGACAGGATGCAACTAATGAAAAACTGTTTTTT. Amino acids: CASSDPGQDATNEKLFF.

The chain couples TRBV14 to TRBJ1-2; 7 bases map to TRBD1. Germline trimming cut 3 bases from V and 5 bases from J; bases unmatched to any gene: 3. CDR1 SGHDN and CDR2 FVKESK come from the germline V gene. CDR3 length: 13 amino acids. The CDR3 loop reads CASSQTQGYGYTF. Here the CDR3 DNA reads TGTGCCAGCAGCCAGACACAGGGGTATGGCTACACCTTC. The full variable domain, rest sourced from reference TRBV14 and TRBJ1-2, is EAGVTQFPSHSVIEKGQTVTLRCDPISGHDNLYWYRRVMGKEIKFLLHFVKESKQDESGMPNNRFLAERTGGTYSTLKVQPAELEDSGVYFCASSQTQGYGYTFGSGTRLTVV.

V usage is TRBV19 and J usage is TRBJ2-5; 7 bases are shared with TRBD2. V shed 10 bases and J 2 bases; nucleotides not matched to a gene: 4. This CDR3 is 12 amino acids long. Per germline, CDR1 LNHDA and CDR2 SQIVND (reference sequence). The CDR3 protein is CATRDYQETQYF. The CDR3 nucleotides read TGTGCCACTCGGGACTATCAAGAGACCCAGTACTTC.

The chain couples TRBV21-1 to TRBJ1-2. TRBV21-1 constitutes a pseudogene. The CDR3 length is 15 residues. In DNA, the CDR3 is TGTGCCAGCAGCAAAGTGGAGGGCTCGAACTATGGCTACACCTTC. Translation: CASSKVEGSNYGYTF.

The CDR3 DNA sequence: TGTGCCAGCAGCTTAGTGGCCGGGTCCTACGAGCAGTACTTC. It translates to CASSLVAGSYEQYF. The V gene is TRBV7-8, the J gene TRBJ2-7, with no clear D. Between the trimmed V and J ends, which lost 1 base and 1 base, there was a span of 8 bases. The germline CDR1 and CDR2 sequences are SGHVS and FQNEAQ. This CDR3 region has 14 residues.

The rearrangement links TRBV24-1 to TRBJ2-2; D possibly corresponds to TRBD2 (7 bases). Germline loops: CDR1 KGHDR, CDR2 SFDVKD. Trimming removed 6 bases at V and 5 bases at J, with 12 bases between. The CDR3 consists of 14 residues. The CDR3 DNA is TGTGCCACCAGTCCGAGGGGGGGGACCGGGGAGCTGTTTTTT. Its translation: CATSPRGGTGELFF.

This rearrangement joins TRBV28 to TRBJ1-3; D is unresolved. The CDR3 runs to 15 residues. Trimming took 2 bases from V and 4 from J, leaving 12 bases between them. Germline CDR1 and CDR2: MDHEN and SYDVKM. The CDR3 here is CASSLGFQAGNTIYF. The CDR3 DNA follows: TGTGCCAGCAGTTTAGGGTTCCAGGCGGGAAACACCATATATTTT.

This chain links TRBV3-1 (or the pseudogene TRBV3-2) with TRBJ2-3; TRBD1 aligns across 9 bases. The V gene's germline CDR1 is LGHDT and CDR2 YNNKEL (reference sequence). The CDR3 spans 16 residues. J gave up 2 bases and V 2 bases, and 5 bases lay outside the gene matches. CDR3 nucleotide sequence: TGTGCCAGCAGCCAATCCGGGACAGGGAACACAGATACGCAGTATTTT. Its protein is CASSQSGTGNTDTQYF.

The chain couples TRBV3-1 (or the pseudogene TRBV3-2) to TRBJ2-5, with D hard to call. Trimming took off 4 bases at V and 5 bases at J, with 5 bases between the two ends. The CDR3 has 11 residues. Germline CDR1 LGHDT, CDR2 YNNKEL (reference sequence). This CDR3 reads CASSLSETQYF. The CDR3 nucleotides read TGTGCCAGCAGCCTTAGCGAGACCCAGTACTTC.

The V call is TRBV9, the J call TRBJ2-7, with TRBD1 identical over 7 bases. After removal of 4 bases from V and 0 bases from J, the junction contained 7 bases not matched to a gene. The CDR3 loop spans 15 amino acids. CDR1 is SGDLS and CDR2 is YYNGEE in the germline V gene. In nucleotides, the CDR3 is TGTGCCAGCAGCCCGGGACAGAGTAGCTCCTACGAGCAGTACTTC. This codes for CASSPGQSSSYEQYF.

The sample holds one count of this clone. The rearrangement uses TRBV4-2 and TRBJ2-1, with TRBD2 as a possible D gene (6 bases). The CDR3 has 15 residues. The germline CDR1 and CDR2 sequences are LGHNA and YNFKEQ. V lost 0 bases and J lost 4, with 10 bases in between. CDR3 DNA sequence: TGTGCCAGCAGCCAAGATTGGGGAGGATACAATGAGCAGTTCTTC. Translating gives CASSQDWGGYNEQFF.

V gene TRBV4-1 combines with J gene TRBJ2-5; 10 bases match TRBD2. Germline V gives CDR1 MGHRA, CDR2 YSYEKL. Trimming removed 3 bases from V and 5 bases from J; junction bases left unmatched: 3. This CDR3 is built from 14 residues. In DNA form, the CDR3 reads TGCGCCAGCAGCCAGACTAGCGGGCGGGAGACCCAGTACTTC. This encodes CASSQTSGRETQYF.

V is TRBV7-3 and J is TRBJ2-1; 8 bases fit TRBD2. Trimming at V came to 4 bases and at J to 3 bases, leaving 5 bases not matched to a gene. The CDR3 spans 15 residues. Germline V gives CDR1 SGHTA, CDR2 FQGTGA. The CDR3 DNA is TGTGCCAGCAGCTCCGCGGGGGGCATCTACAATGAGCAGTTCTTC. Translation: CASSSAGGIYNEQFF.

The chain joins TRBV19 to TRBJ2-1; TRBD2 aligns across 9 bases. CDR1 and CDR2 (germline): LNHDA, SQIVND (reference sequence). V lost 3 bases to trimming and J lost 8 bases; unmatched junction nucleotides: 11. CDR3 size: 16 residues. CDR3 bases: TGTGCCAGTAGTATTGGCGGGGGGGCCCGCGGCGATGAGCAGTTCTTC. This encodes CASSIGGGARGDEQFF. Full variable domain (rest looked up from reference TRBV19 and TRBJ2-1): DGGITQSPKYLFRKEGQNVTLSCEQNLNHDAMYWYRQDPGQGLRLIYYSQIVNDFQKGDIAEGYSVSREKKESFPLTVTSAQKNPTAFYLCASSIGGGARGDEQFFGPGTRLTVL.

As DNA, the CDR3 is TGTGCCAGCAGCTTAGGGAGCGCCGGGACAGGGAACGACGAGCAGTACTTC. As protein: CASSLGSAGTGNDEQYF. The rearrangement uses TRBV7-9 and TRBJ2-7, with TRBD1 matching over 9 bases. Germline CDR1 SEHNR, CDR2 FQNEAQ (reference sequence). The V gene end was trimmed by 1 base and the J gene end by 5 bases; junction bases not matched to a gene: 12. The CDR3 sequence is 17 residues long.

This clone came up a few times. CDR3 amino acids: CASSERTVNTGELFF. DNA for the CDR3: TGCGCCAGCAGTGAGCGAACAGTCAACACCGGGGAGCTGTTTTTT. The chain links TRBV10-1 to TRBJ2-2; D remains ambiguous. Germline CDR1 WNHNN, CDR2 SYGVQD (reference sequence). The CDR3 extends over 15 amino acids. V was shortened by 2 bases and J by 2 bases, with 9 bases between the two germline ends.

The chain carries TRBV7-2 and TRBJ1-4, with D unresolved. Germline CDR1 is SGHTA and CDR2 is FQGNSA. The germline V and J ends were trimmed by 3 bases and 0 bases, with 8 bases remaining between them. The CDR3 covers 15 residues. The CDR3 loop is CASSFLGATNEKLFF. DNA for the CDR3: TGTGCCAGCAGCTTTTTGGGAGCAACTAATGAAAAACTGTTTTTT. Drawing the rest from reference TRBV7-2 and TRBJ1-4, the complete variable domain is GAGVSQSPSNKVTEKGKDVELRCDPISGHTALYWYRQSLGQGLEFLIYFQGNSAPDKSGLPSDRFSAERTGGSVSTLTIQRTQQEDSAVYLCASSFLGATNEKLFFGSGTQLSVL.

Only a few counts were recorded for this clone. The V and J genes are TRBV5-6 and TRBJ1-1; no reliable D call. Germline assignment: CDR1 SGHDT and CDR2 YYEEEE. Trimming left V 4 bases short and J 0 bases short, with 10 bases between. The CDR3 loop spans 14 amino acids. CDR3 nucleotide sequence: TGTGCCAGCAGCCAATACAACCTGAACACTGAAGCTTTCTTT. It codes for CASSQYNLNTEAFF.

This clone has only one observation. The CDR3 reads CASSLMRVYPGTGDTGELFF. CDR3 nucleotide sequence: TGTGCCAGCAGCTTAATGAGAGTTTACCCCGGGACAGGGGATACCGGGGAGCTGTTTTTT. The chain recombines TRBV7-3 with TRBJ2-2; TRBD1 agrees at 10 bases. Germline V lookup: CDR1 SGHTA, CDR2 FQGTGA. Unmatched junction bases numbered 16, after V lost 1 base and J lost 5 bases. The CDR3 length is 20 residues.

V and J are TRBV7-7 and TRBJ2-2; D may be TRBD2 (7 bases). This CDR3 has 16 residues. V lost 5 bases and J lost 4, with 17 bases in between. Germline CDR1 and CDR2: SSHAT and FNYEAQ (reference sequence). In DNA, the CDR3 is TGTGCCAGCAGCCGACAAGGCGGGGGCATCACCGGGGAGCTGTTTTTT. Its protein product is CASSRQGGGITGELFF.